This is a list of T cell receptor beta chains from one sample in a study of metastatic and nonmetastatic thyroid tumors. TCRdb used MiXCR to call clones anew from the PCR reads. This repertoire shows about 32,000 clones, around a quarter found once; its top ten account for over 9%. Sequenced sample: blood. These receptors were collected from a female donor with papillary thyroid cancer or a benign thyroid nodule (not recorded which). Some clones in this sample may be carry-over from other donors' samples. CDR3s include the opening cysteine and the closing phenylalanine or tryptophan. The order of the fields is V gene, J gene, clone size, D gene, CDR3 DNA, CDR3 protein. A D gene is named only where the DNA matches it firmly. Only some rows state a clone size, as once, few, many or a class for expanded clones.

V: TRBV27
J: TRBJ1-6
size: .
D: .
DNA: TGTGCCTGCAGTTTCGGACAGCGGGCCAGTAATTCAACCCTCCACTTT
CDR3: CACSFGQRASNSTLHF

V: TRBV7-7
J: TRBJ2-1
size: many
D: .
DNA: TGTGCTAGCAGCTTAGGACCGGGCAGCGAGCAGTTCTTC
CDR3: CASSLGPGSEQFF

V: TRBV25-1
J: TRBJ1-2
size: many
D: .
DNA: TGTGCCAGCAGTGAATGGGGGGGTCGAAACACCTTC
CDR3: CASSEWGGRNTF

V: TRBV12-3/TRBV12-4
J: TRBJ2-1
size: few
D: TRBD2
DNA: TGTGCCAGCAGTTTAATCGGGGGGGGATACAATGAGCAGTTCTTC
CDR3: CASSLIGGGYNEQFF

V: TRBV11-2
J: TRBJ1-4
size: many
D: .
DNA: TGTGCCAGCAGCTTAGATAGCGGGCCAGGGAGGGCGGCTAATGAAAAACTGTTTTTT
CDR3: CASSLDSGPGRAANEKLFF

V: TRBV5-1
J: TRBJ2-5
size: many
D: TRBD2
DNA: TGCGCCAGCAGCGGGTCCCTAGCGGGAGGTGGAGAGACCCAGTACTTC
CDR3: CASSGSLAGGGETQYF

V: TRBV6-1
J: TRBJ2-7
size: many
D: .
DNA: TGTGCCAGCAGGACCGATGGGACCGAGCAGTACTTC
CDR3: CASRTDGTEQYF

V: TRBV7-9
J: TRBJ1-1
size: many
D: .
DNA: TGTGCCAGCAGTCCCTCGACCAAGACTGAAGCTTTCTTT
CDR3: CASSPSTKTEAFF

V: TRBV6-1
J: TRBJ2-3
size: many
D: .
DNA: TGTGCCAGCAGTGAGTCGGTGGGAGAAAGCACAGATACGCAGTATTTT
CDR3: CASSESVGESTDTQYF

V: TRBV20-1
J: TRBJ2-1
size: .
D: .
DNA: TGCAGTGCTTGTCCCATCTCCTACAATGAGCAGTTCTTC
CDR3: CSACPISYNEQFF

V: TRBV11-2
J: TRBJ2-3
size: .
D: .
DNA: TGTGCCAGCAGCTTATATAGCGTGTGGGCCACAGATACGCAGTATTTT
CDR3: CASSLYSVWATDTQYF

V: TRBV19
J: TRBJ1-5
size: many
D: .
DNA: TGTGCCAGTAGTATAGATCCACGGACAGCCCTCCGCGGTCAGCCCCAGCATTTT
CDR3: CASSIDPRTALRGQPQHF

V: TRBV12-3/TRBV12-4
J: TRBJ2-1
size: .
D: TRBD2
DNA: TGTGCCAACAGTTTGAGCGGGGCCCGATACTACAATGAGCAGTTCTTC
CDR3: CANSLSGARYYNEQFF

V: TRBV9
J: TRBJ1-1
size: many
D: .
DNA: TGTGCCAGCAGCTGGGGGGGGCACACTGAAGCTTTCTTT
CDR3: CASSWGGHTEAFF

V: TRBV18
J: TRBJ2-3
size: .
D: .
DNA: TGTGCCAGCTCACCTCCCCCAGGGCCCACAGATACGCAGTATTTT
CDR3: CASSPPPGPTDTQYF

V: TRBV12-3/TRBV12-4
J: TRBJ2-7
size: few
D: TRBD2
DNA: TGTGCCAGCAGTCGGACTAGCGGGAGCTACGAGCAGTACTTC
CDR3: CASSRTSGSYEQYF

V: TRBV11-1
J: TRBJ1-3
size: many
D: .
DNA: TGTGCCAGCAGCTTAGGACAGTTTTCCTCTGGAAACACCATATATTTT
CDR3: CASSLGQFSSGNTIYF

V: TRBV28
J: TRBJ2-7
size: .
D: .
DNA: TGTGCCAGCAGTTTCGGACGGAGGAGGGCGGAGCAGTACTTC
CDR3: CASSFGRRRAEQYF

V: TRBV2
J: TRBJ2-7
size: many
D: .
DNA: TGTGCCAGCAGTTCCCAGGGTTCTGCCTACGAGCAGTACTTC
CDR3: CASSSQGSAYEQYF

V: TRBV7-2
J: TRBJ2-7
size: many
D: .
DNA: TGTGCCAGCAGCTCAAGACCTAGATCAAACTACGAGCAGTACTTC
CDR3: CASSSRPRSNYEQYF

V: TRBV6-1
J: TRBJ1-5
size: .
D: TRBD1
DNA: TGTGCCAGCAGTGCTACCGGGACAGGGTTTAGCAATCAGCCCCAGCATTTT
CDR3: CASSATGTGFSNQPQHF

V: TRBV3-1
J: TRBJ2-1
size: many
D: TRBD2
DNA: TGTGCCAGCAGCCCCAGGCCTTTACTAGCGGGAGGAGGTGAGCAGTTCTTC
CDR3: CASSPRPLLAGGGEQFF

V: TRBV19
J: TRBJ1-1
size: many
D: .
DNA: TGTGCCAGTGGTCCGCGGACAGTCATGAACACTGAAGCTTTCTTT
CDR3: CASGPRTVMNTEAFF

V: TRBV7-6
J: TRBJ2-5
size: many
D: TRBD1
DNA: TGTGCCAGCAGACCAAAACAGGGGGCAATAGAAGAGACCCAGTACTTC
CDR3: CASRPKQGAIEETQYF

V: TRBV20-1
J: TRBJ2-7
size: .
D: TRBD1
DNA: TGCAGTGCTTCCGGACAGGGCACGACCGACGAGCAGTACTTC
CDR3: CSASGQGTTDEQYF

V: TRBV4-3
J: TRBJ2-5
size: many
D: .
DNA: TGCGCCAGCAGCCAAGACTACACCCATGGGACCCAGTACTTC
CDR3: CASSQDYTHGTQYF

V: TRBV9
J: TRBJ2-1
size: .
D: .
DNA: TGTGCCAGCAGCGTAGGATTCTATGATCAGTTCTTC
CDR3: CASSVGFYDQFF

V: TRBV2
J: TRBJ2-7
size: medium-sized
D: TRBD1
DNA: TGTGCCAGCAGGAGGGACAGGGTATTGACCTACGAGCAGTACTTC
CDR3: CASRRDRVLTYEQYF

V: TRBV4-3
J: TRBJ2-1
size: .
D: TRBD1
DNA: TGCGCCAGCAGCCCCCAGGACAGGGGTCTACATGACCAGTTCTTC
CDR3: CASSPQDRGLHDQFF

V: TRBV6-1
J: TRBJ1-4
size: many
D: .
DNA: TGTGCCAGCAGTGTCAGGGGAGGGGAAAAACTGTTTTTT
CDR3: CASSVRGGEKLFF

V: TRBV6-1
J: TRBJ2-2
size: many
D: TRBD2
DNA: TGTGCCAGCAGTGTGGGGGGGGGAACCGGGGAGCTGTTTTTT
CDR3: CASSVGGGTGELFF

V: TRBV6-1
J: TRBJ2-5
size: .
D: TRBD2
DNA: TGTGCCAGCAGCTTAGAAGCGGGGGCTCCGGTGACCCAGTACTTC
CDR3: CASSLEAGAPVTQYF

V: TRBV11-3
J: TRBJ2-7
size: .
D: .
DNA: TGTGCCAGCAGCACAGGCTCCGGGGTCCAAGACTACGAGCAGTACTTC
CDR3: CASSTGSGVQDYEQYF

V: TRBV7-2
J: TRBJ2-2
size: many
D: .
DNA: TGTGCCAGCAGCCTAGACACCCTCGGGGCCGGGGAGCTGTTTTTT
CDR3: CASSLDTLGAGELFF

V: TRBV2
J: TRBJ1-6
size: medium-sized
D: .
DNA: TGTGCCAGCAGTGAAATGGGGGCGGATAATTCACCCCTCCACTTT
CDR3: CASSEMGADNSPLHF

V: TRBV28
J: TRBJ2-3
size: .
D: TRBD2
DNA: TGTGCCAGCAGTTCCCCCACTAGCGGGAAGGCCTCAGATACGCAGTATTTT
CDR3: CASSSPTSGKASDTQYF

V: TRBV2
J: TRBJ1-1
size: many
D: .
DNA: TGTGCCAGCAGTGAACTTCTGGGGAACACTGAAGCTTTCTTT
CDR3: CASSELLGNTEAFF

V: TRBV5-1
J: TRBJ2-3
size: many
D: TRBD2
DNA: TGCGCCAGCAGCTTGGGAGGCGGGAGTTCTTCATTGCAGTATTTT
CDR3: CASSLGGGSSSLQYF

V: TRBV6-1
J: TRBJ1-1
size: few
D: TRBD1
DNA: TGTGCCAGCAGTAGGACAGGCTACATGAGCACTGAAGCTTTCTTT
CDR3: CASSRTGYMSTEAFF

V: TRBV28
J: TRBJ2-7
size: .
D: .
DNA: TGTGCCAGCAGTCACGGGACATACGAGCAGTACTTC
CDR3: CASSHGTYEQYF

V: TRBV19
J: TRBJ2-1
size: .
D: TRBD2
DNA: TGTGCCAGTAGTATAGTCATGTCCCGGACTAGCGGGAATTACAATGAGCAGTTCTTC
CDR3: CASSIVMSRTSGNYNEQFF

V: TRBV6-1
J: TRBJ2-3
size: medium-sized
D: TRBD1
DNA: TGTGCCAGCAGTGGACAGGGGGGGGATACGCAGTATTTT
CDR3: CASSGQGGDTQYF

V: TRBV5-5
J: TRBJ2-7
size: .
D: TRBD2
DNA: TGTGCCAGCAGCACCAAGGGGAGCGGGAGGGCACACGAGCAGTACTTC
CDR3: CASSTKGSGRAHEQYF

V: TRBV6-5
J: TRBJ1-2
size: few
D: .
DNA: TGTGCCAGCAGTTGGGACCGCCAAGGGGCCTATGGCTACACCTTC
CDR3: CASSWDRQGAYGYTF

V: TRBV5-3
J: TRBJ2-7
size: .
D: TRBD1
DNA: TGTGCCAGAAGCTCCCGGGACAGGGAATTGAAGCAGGACTTC
CDR3: CARSSRDRELKQDF

V: TRBV5-4
J: TRBJ2-7
size: many
D: TRBD2
DNA: TGCGCCAGCAGCTGGGGGGGGGATTACGAGCAGTACTTC
CDR3: CASSWGGDYEQYF

V: TRBV6-2/TRBV6-3
J: TRBJ2-1
size: few
D: TRBD2
DNA: TGTGCCAGCCGACTAGCGGGAGAAGATGAGCAGTTCTTC
CDR3: CASRLAGEDEQFF

V: TRBV18
J: TRBJ1-1
size: .
D: TRBD1
DNA: TGTGCCAGCTCATCCGGGACAGGGTTCGATGAAGCTTTCTTT
CDR3: CASSSGTGFDEAFF

V: TRBV28
J: TRBJ1-5
size: few
D: .
DNA: TGTGCCAGCAGATCAGTCTTAGGCAATCAGCCCCAGCATTTT
CDR3: CASRSVLGNQPQHF

V: TRBV29-1
J: TRBJ2-6
size: many
D: .
DNA: TGCAGCGTTGATCTTGGACGGTCCTCTGGGGCCAACGTCCTGACTTTC
CDR3: CSVDLGRSSGANVLTF